Sequencing of this TCR beta chain was carried out in a study of T-cell reconstitution after alpha-beta-depleted transplantation in children. Preparation of the TCRbeta library was carried out with unique molecular identifiers. One entry per CDR3 protein, called by TCRdb with MiXCR from the PCR reads. This sample has around 30,000 distinct CDR3 sequences, with approximately 6.9% found just once. This clonotype was observed many times. What it binds is not known. Study-level results: Surviving thymic progenitors and recipient T cells were the source of high TCRbeta diversity at day 60 in some patients. Reportedly, only several hundred clones from non-depleted graft cells drove alpha-beta T-cell counts at about two months. Newly produced T cells mostly accounted for T-cell counts and diversity one year post-transplant.

Trimming cost V 2 bases and J 4 bases, with 11 bases left between them. The CDR3 is 14 residues long. CDR1 is MDHEN, CDR2 SYDVKM, per germline. The source of this sequence is a child in the first two years of life who had a stem cell transplant for acute myeloid leukemia, so the T cells may come from the graft donor. The material was peripheral blood, obtained 60 days after TCRalphabeta/CD19-depleted stem cell transplant. V gene TRBV28 combines with J gene TRBJ1-2, with a weak D call TRBD1 (5 bases). In DNA form, the CDR3 reads TGTGCCAGCAGTTTAGGGGGATCGATCTATGGCTACACCTTC. Protein product: CASSLGGSIYGYTF.